The 22 T cell receptor beta chains presented below share a single source sample, sequenced in a study of blood T cell repertoires in COVID-19. Here immunoSEQ multiplex PCR was the method, and the copy in TCRdb shows in-frame clones only, minus some. The data hold roughly 200,000 clones, with around 87% observed a single time. Sequencing was performed on peripheral blood. The receptors stem from a man aged 55 to 70 who had recovered from COVID-19.

The V and J genes are TRBV7-3 and TRBJ2-7; 7 nucleotides agree with TRBD2. The CDR3 is 15 amino acids. Per germline, CDR1 SGHTA and CDR2 FQGTGA. Losses at the gene ends were 3 bases for V and 2 bases for J; bases not matched to a gene: 7. The CDR3 region has the DNA TGTGCCAGCAGCTTGGCGGGCGGGGGAACCTACGAGCAGTACTTC. This gives the protein CASSLAGGGTYEQYF.

The rearrangement joins TRBV25-1 to TRBJ2-4; D is perhaps TRBD1 (6 bases). The germline V gene has CDR1 MGHDK and CDR2 SYGVNS. CDR3 length: 12 amino acids. The V end lost 10 bases, the J end lost 2 bases, and 9 bases lay between the germline ends. CDR3 in amino acids: CATQGTKNIQYF. CDR3 in DNA: TGTGCCACCCAGGGGACCAAAAACATTCAGTACTTC.

The CDR3 DNA is TGTGCCAGCAGTGCCATCAGGGGTTGGAGCAATCAGCCCCAGCATTTT. Amino acids: CASSAIRGWSNQPQHF. The J gene is TRBJ1-5, the V gene TRBV28; a weak D match, TRBD1 (6 bases). Looked up from germline, CDR1 is MDHEN and CDR2 is SYDVKM. The CDR3 is 16 residues long. Trimming removed 5 bases at V and 1 base at J, with 15 bases between.

This clone was recorded once. The chain recombines TRBV7-2 with TRBJ2-3; TRBD2 might be the D (6 bases). Deletions cut 5 bases from V and 2 bases from J, with 11 bases between. In germline, CDR1 is SGHTA, CDR2 FQGNSA. CDR3 length: 14 amino acids. Written as DNA, the CDR3 is TGTGCCAGCAGCGAATGGGGGGTCACAGATACGCAGTATTTT. Protein sequence: CASSEWGVTDTQYF. Variable domain in full (rest from reference TRBV7-2 and TRBJ2-3): GAGVSQSPSNKVTEKGKDVELRCDPISGHTALYWYRQSLGQGLEFLIYFQGNSAPDKSGLPSDRFSAERTGGSVSTLTIQRTQQEDSAVYLCASSEWGVTDTQYFGPGTRLTVL.

V and J are TRBV6-1 and TRBJ2-3; 8 bases align to TRBD1. Per the germline V gene, CDR1 is MNHNS and CDR2 is SASEGT. This CDR3 comprises 15 residues. Unmatched junction bases numbered 1, after V lost 2 bases and J lost 0 bases. The CDR3 region is CASSERTGSTDTQYF. The DNA of the CDR3 is TGTGCCAGCAGTGAACGGACAGGGAGCACAGATACGCAGTATTTT.

This clone showed up many times. The chain recombines TRBV6-5 with TRBJ2-2; tentatively, D is TRBD1 (5 bases). CDR3 length: 12 amino acids. V lost 8 bases, J lost 7 bases, and 11 bases lay in between. CDR1 is MNHEY and CDR2 is SVGAGI in the germline V gene. The CDR3 nucleotides are TGTGCCAGCCACTTTAGGGGCGGGGAGCTGTTTTTT. It specifies CASHFRGGELFF.

V gene TRBV18 combines with J gene TRBJ2-7; 7 nucleotides agree with TRBD1. The J segment lost 2 bases and the V segment lost 4 bases, leaving 5 bases of the junction unmatched. From germline, CDR1 is KGHSH and CDR2 LQKENI. The CDR3 runs to 14 residues. CDR3 sequence reads: CASSQSQGAYEQYF. CDR3 nucleotides: TGTGCCAGCTCACAGTCCCAGGGGGCCTACGAGCAGTACTTC.

The rearrangement uses TRBV7-3 and TRBJ2-5; 16 bases map to TRBD2. Germline trimming cut 5 bases from V and 4 bases from J; bases unmatched to any gene: 4. Germline V CDR1 and CDR2: SGHTA, FQGTGA. The length of the CDR3 is 16 residues. CDR3 sequence: CASSTGTSGRGETQYF. The DNA of the CDR3 is TGTGCCAGCAGCACTGGGACTAGCGGGAGGGGAGAGACCCAGTACTTC.

The chain joins TRBV4-2 to TRBJ1-6; 7 bases are shared with TRBD1. The CDR3 runs to 15 residues. CDR1 and CDR2 from the germline V gene are LGHNA and YNFKEQ. V gave up 1 base and J gave up 10 bases; unmatched junction bases: 7. The CDR3 sequence is CASSQVGLQGSPLHF. DNA of the CDR3: TGTGCCAGCAGCCAAGTGGGCCTACAGGGGTCACCCCTCCACTTT.

The chain employs TRBV2 and TRBJ2-2; 8 bases are a match to TRBD1. The CDR3 covers 16 residues. Trimming cost V 1 base and J 7 bases; bases outside gene matches: 8. CDR1 is SNHLY, CDR2 FYNNEI, per germline. CDR3 nucleotide sequence: TGTGCCAGCAGTGAAGTGCAGGGCGGACAGGGCGGGGAGCTGTTTTTT. It specifies CASSEVQGGQGGELFF.

The rearrangement joins TRBV6-5 to TRBJ1-5; tentative D call: TRBD1 (5 bases). Between the trimmed V and J ends, which lost 6 bases and 6 bases, there was a span of 9 bases. CDR1 and CDR2 from the germline V gene are MNHEY and SVGAGI. This CDR3 region has 12 residues. CDR3 loop: CASSVTAQPQHF. CDR3 DNA: TGTGCCAGCAGCGTGACAGCTCAGCCCCAGCATTTT.

The chain couples TRBV7-9 to TRBJ2-2; 7 nucleotides agree with TRBD2. CDR1 is SEHNR and CDR2 is FQNEAQ in the germline V gene (reference sequence). The CDR3 is 18 residues long. J was trimmed by 2 bases and V by 1 base; bases with no gene match: 10. Here the CDR3 reads CASSLEAWSGTNTGELFF. DNA for the CDR3: TGTGCCAGCAGCTTAGAAGCATGGAGCGGGACTAACACCGGGGAGCTGTTTTTT.

The rearrangement joins TRBV5-6 to TRBJ1-1; the D is unclear. The CDR3 has 11 residues. CDR1 and CDR2 (germline): SGHDT, YYEEEE. Trimming took off 3 bases at V and 6 bases at J, with 6 bases between the two ends. CDR3 nucleotides: TGTGCCAGCAGCTCCATAGCTGAAGCTTTCTTT. Translating it yields CASSSIAEAFF.

The CDR3 nucleotides are TGTGCCAGCGGCGGAGAAGGCAATCAGCCCCAGCATTTT. It encodes CASGGEGNQPQHF. The chain uses TRBV9 and TRBJ1-5; D not resolved. This CDR3 spans 13 amino acids. The ends were cut back, 7 bases at V and 2 bases at J, with 10 bases in the middle. CDR1 SGDLS and CDR2 YYNGEE come from the germline V gene. Full variable domain (outside the CDR3, taken from reference TRBV9 and TRBJ1-5): DSGVTQTPKHLITATGQRVTLRCSPRSGDLSVYWYQQSLDQGLQFLIQYYNGEERAKGNILERFSAQQFPDLHSELNLSSLELGDSALYFCASGGEGNQPQHFGDGTRLSIL.

The chain combines TRBV7-8 with TRBJ2-5, with 7 bases identical to TRBD1. This CDR3 contains 15 residues. Trimming took 4 bases from V and 1 from J; bases not matched to a gene: 6. The germline gives CDR1 SGHVS, CDR2 FQNEAQ. DNA of the CDR3: TGTGCCAGCAGCTCGCAGACAGGGTCCCAAGAGACCCAGTACTTC. Translation: CASSSQTGSQETQYF.

V usage is TRBV28 and J usage is TRBJ2-7; D may be TRBD2 (5 bases). The CDR3 runs 12 residues. Looked up from germline, CDR1 is MDHEN and CDR2 is SYDVKM. Trimming took 6 bases from V and 4 from J, leaving 10 bases between them. The CDR3 here is CASRVEGYEQYF. CDR3 DNA sequence: TGTGCCAGCAGGGTTGAGGGATACGAGCAGTACTTC.

This chain links TRBV12-5 with TRBJ2-7; weak D call: TRBD1 (6 bases). This CDR3 region has 12 residues. V lost 6 bases to trimming and J lost 3 bases, with 9 bases between them. The germline gives CDR1 LGHNT, CDR2 FRNRAP. Here the CDR3 reads CASGLTGYEQYF. CDR3 coding DNA: TGTGCTAGTGGCCTGACAGGCTACGAGCAGTACTTC.

The V call is TRBV19, the J call TRBJ1-2, with TRBD1 matching over 7 bases. CDR1 is LNHDA, CDR2 SQIVND, per germline (reference sequence). J gave up 5 bases and V 5 bases, and 11 bases lay outside the gene matches. This CDR3 spans 15 amino acids. The chain's CDR3 is CASSSPGQLWYGYTF. The CDR3 region has the DNA TGTGCCAGTAGTTCTCCGGGACAGCTCTGGTATGGCTACACCTTC.

This clone was detected once. A read error may produce the germline difference seen at one junction end. CDR3 bases: TGTGCCATCCGTGACAGGGAGGGCAATCAGCCCCAGCATTTT. This translates into CAIRDREGNQPQHF. The chain is built from TRBV10-3 and TRBJ1-5, with 7 nucleotides matching TRBD1. The CDR3 runs 14 residues. Germline CDR1 reads ENHRY; CDR2 reads SYGVKD.

This rearrangement joins TRBV3-1 (or the pseudogene TRBV3-2) to TRBJ2-7; TRBD2 might be the D (6 bases). Trimming took 4 bases from V and 3 from J, leaving 16 bases between them. Germline CDR1 reads LGHDT; CDR2 reads YNNKEL (reference sequence). CDR3 length: 15 residues. Written as DNA, the CDR3 is TGTGCCAGCAGCCCTCTTGGCGGGGCCTTCTACGAGCAGTACTTC. Translated: CASSPLGGAFYEQYF.

The chain joins TRBV6-1 to TRBJ1-6, with 11 bases lining up with TRBD1. After removal of 3 bases from V and 0 bases from J, the junction contained 1 base not matched to a gene. This CDR3 is 17 amino acids long. Germline loops: CDR1 MNHNS, CDR2 SASEGT. The chain's CDR3 is CASSEGTGGSYNSPLHF. CDR3 DNA: TGTGCCAGCAGTGAGGGGACAGGGGGCTCCTATAATTCACCCCTCCACTTT.

The chain recombines TRBV30 with TRBJ2-3, with D maybe TRBD1 (5 bases). The length of the CDR3 is 15 residues. Deletions cut 0 bases from V and 3 bases from J, with 13 bases between. Germline V lookup: CDR1 GTSNPN, CDR2 SVGIG (reference sequence). The CDR3 sequence: CAWSVGGAATDTQYF. Here the CDR3 DNA reads TGTGCCTGGAGTGTAGGTGGGGCCGCGACAGATACGCAGTATTTT.